This TCR beta chain was profiled in a study of OX40 agonist ivuxolimab in advanced cancers. The table came from immunoSEQ multiplex PCR; TCRdb's copy has only in-frame clones and leaves some out. The repertoire holds about 45,000 clones, with over 65% as singletons. Germline values: CDR1 MDHEN, CDR2 SYDVKM. V shed 6 bases, J shed 5 bases, and the junction held 8 bases outside the gene matches. This CDR3 has 15 residues. This receptor was obtained from an adult with an advanced solid tumor such as melanoma, head and neck, liver or kidney cancer. The chain uses TRBV28 and TRBJ2-1, with TRBD2 identical over 9 bases. The source material was CD4+ or CD8+ T cells sorted from blood, sampled in a trial of the OX40 agonist ivuxolimab. The CDR3 nucleotides are TGTGCCAGCAGCACCGAATTAGCGGGGGACAATGAGCAGTTCTTC. This gives the protein CASSTELAGDNEQFF.